The 21 T cell receptor beta chains below come from one sample, sequenced in a study of blood T cell repertoires in COVID-19. Libraries were prepared by immunoSEQ multiplex PCR; TCRdb keeps only in-frame clonotypes and omits some of them. The repertoire holds about 300,000 clones, with 80% to 95% as singletons. The sequencing sample was made of peripheral blood. The receptors were gathered from a woman in her twenties or thirties with COVID-19, enrolled during active disease.

V and J are TRBV30 and TRBJ1-2; 9 nucleotides align to TRBD1. The V and J ends lost 0 bases and 6 bases, in that order; junction bases with no gene match: 8. The CDR3 consists of 15 residues. CDR1 and CDR2 from the germline V gene are GTSNPN and SVGIG (reference sequence). CDR3 protein: CAWSVGGTGSNGYTF. CDR3 in DNA: TGTGCCTGGAGTGTTGGTGGGACAGGGTCTAATGGCTACACCTTC.

The CDR3 coding sequence is TGTGCCAGCTCACCCTCGGGCCTCAGGAGGGAGACCCAGTACTTC. It codes for CASSPSGLRRETQYF. The chain recombines TRBV18 with TRBJ2-5; possibly TRBD2 for D (5 bases). The V and J ends lost 3 bases and 5 bases respectively, with 16 bases between them. The germline V gene has CDR1 KGHSH and CDR2 LQKENI. The length of the CDR3 is 15 residues. Looking up the rest from reference TRBV18 and TRBJ2-5 gives the full variable domain: NAGVMQNPRHLVRRRGQEARLRCSPMKGHSHVYWYRQLPEEGLKFMVYLQKENIIDESGMPKERFSAEFPKEGPSILRIQQVVRGDSAAYFCASSPSGLRRETQYFGPGTRLLVL.

The CDR3 loop is CASSSPGVFNYGYTF. CDR3 in DNA: TGTGCCAGCAGCTCCCCGGGGGTGTTTAACTATGGCTACACCTTC. The chain joins TRBV7-2 to TRBJ1-2, with a possible D match to TRBD1 (5 bases). V lost 4 bases and J 1 base, leaving 13 bases between the germline ends. The CDR3 has 15 amino acids. Germline CDR1 reads SGHTA; CDR2 reads FQGNSA.

The rearrangement links TRBV19 to TRBJ1-3; the D is unclear. The germline V gene has CDR1 LNHDA and CDR2 SQIVND (reference sequence). Trimming removed 3 bases from V and 0 bases from J, with 6 bases in between. This CDR3 is 14 amino acids long. The CDR3 nucleotides are TGTGCCAGTAGTATGGCTAGCTCTGGAAACACCATATATTTT. Translation gives CASSMASSGNTIYF.

This clone was recorded only once. The genes are TRBV19 and TRBJ2-1; 9 bases map to TRBD2. This CDR3 has 15 residues. Trimming cost V 4 bases and J 10 bases; bases outside gene matches: 11. The germline gives CDR1 LNHDA, CDR2 SQIVND (reference sequence). The CDR3 DNA follows: TGTGCCAGTAGTAGAGGGGCTAGCGGGGCTCAAGAGCAGTTCTTC. Protein product: CASSRGASGAQEQFF.

V gene TRBV19 combines with J gene TRBJ1-4; possible D gene TRBD1, 6 bases. The V end lost 6 bases, the J end lost 5 bases, and 7 bases lay between the germline ends. The CDR3 sequence is 12 residues long. CDR1 is LNHDA, CDR2 SQIVND, per germline (reference sequence). The CDR3 nucleotides are TGTGCCAGTAGGAGGGGGAATGAAAAACTGTTTTTT. Its translation is CASRRGNEKLFF. Full variable domain (missing parts from reference TRBV19 and TRBJ1-4): DGGITQSPKYLFRKEGQNVTLSCEQNLNHDAMYWYRQDPGQGLRLIYYSQIVNDFQKGDIAEGYSVSREKKESFPLTVTSAQKNPTAFYLCASRRGNEKLFFGSGTQLSVL.

V and J are TRBV27 and TRBJ2-3, with 14 positions matching TRBD2. The CDR3 consists of 15 residues. Germline V gene data show CDR1 as MNHEY and CDR2 as SMNVEV (reference sequence). V was pared by 8 bases and J by 6 bases, with 7 bases of the junction left unmatched. The CDR3 nucleotides read TGTGCCAGCGCCCGACTAGCGGGAGGGGGGGATACGCAGTATTTT. Translation gives CASARLAGGGDTQYF.

The chain combines TRBV6-2 or TRBV6-3 with TRBJ1-5, with a possible D match to TRBD1 (5 bases). The CDR3 consists of 14 residues. V was trimmed by 4 bases and J by 5 bases, leaving 12 bases between them. CDR1 and CDR2 (germline): MNHEY, SVGEGT. The CDR3 coding sequence is TGTGCCAGCAGTTCTAGACAGATCTATCAGCCCCAGCATTTT. This gives the protein CASSSRQIYQPQHF.

This chain links TRBV29-1 with TRBJ1-2; the match to TRBD1 covers 8 bases. Per germline, CDR1 SQVTM and CDR2 ANQGSEA. The CDR3 covers 12 residues. The V and J ends lost 6 bases and 2 bases, in that order; junction bases with no gene match: 2. The CDR3 region is CSVGDRNYGYTF. The CDR3 coding sequence is TGCAGCGTGGGGGACAGGAACTATGGCTACACCTTC. Together with reference TRBV29-1 and TRBJ1-2, the CDR3 gives the full variable domain: SAVISQKPSRDICQRGTSLTIQCQVDSQVTMMFWYRQQPGQSLTLIATANQGSEATYESGFVIDKFPISRPNLTFSTLTVSNMSPEDSSIYLCSVGDRNYGYTFGSGTRLTVV.

The J gene is TRBJ2-1, the V gene TRBV30; a weak D match, TRBD2 (5 bases). There are 13 residues in the CDR3. V was cut by 0 bases and J by 8 bases, with 11 bases left in between. The germline CDR1 and CDR2 sequences are GTSNPN and SVGIG (reference sequence). The CDR3 sequence is CAWSVLGGDEQFF. The DNA of the CDR3 is TGTGCCTGGAGTGTATTAGGAGGCGATGAGCAGTTCTTC.

V usage is TRBV29-1 and J usage is TRBJ2-1; D possibly corresponds to TRBD2 (6 bases). The V gene's germline CDR1 is SQVTM and CDR2 ANQGSEA. This CDR3 comprises 15 residues. Trimming took off 7 bases at V and 0 bases at J, with 16 bases between the two ends. The DNA of the CDR3 is TGCAGCGACGTACTAGCACCGAGCTCCTACAATGAGCAGTTCTTC. Encoded protein: CSDVLAPSSYNEQFF.

The rearrangement links TRBV19 to TRBJ2-3; a possible D gene is TRBD1 (5 bases). The germline V gene encodes CDR1 LNHDA and CDR2 SQIVND (reference sequence). Trimming removed 7 bases from V and 5 bases from J, with 10 bases in between. This CDR3 is built from 12 residues. The CDR3 loop reads CASTSQGDTQYF. Here the CDR3 DNA reads TGTGCCAGTACCAGCCAGGGAGATACGCAGTATTTT.

V is TRBV9 and J is TRBJ2-7, with TRBD2 matching 7 bases. Germline CDR1 is SGDLS and CDR2 is YYNGEE. The CDR3 spans 14 residues. V lost 1 base and J lost 4; bases outside the gene matches: 5. The CDR3 is CASSVSPSGYEQYF. The CDR3 DNA reads as TGTGCCAGCAGCGTATCTCCTAGCGGATACGAGCAGTACTTC.

The V gene is TRBV3-1 (or the pseudogene TRBV3-2), the J gene TRBJ2-3; 10 bases map to TRBD2. The CDR3 covers 14 residues. Germline V CDR1 and CDR2: LGHDT, YNNKEL (reference sequence). V shed 7 bases and J 0 bases; nucleotides not matched to a gene: 1. The CDR3, as DNA: TGTGCCAGCAAGACTAGCGGGAGCACAGATACGCAGTATTTT. Translating it yields CASKTSGSTDTQYF.

The V gene is TRBV30, the J gene TRBJ2-1; D not resolved. Germline V gene sequence: CDR1 GTSNPN, CDR2 SVGIG (reference sequence). The ends were cut back, 5 bases at V and 4 bases at J, with 6 bases in the middle. The CDR3 extends over 11 amino acids. The CDR3 loop reads CAWGYYNEQFF. CDR3 DNA: TGTGCCTGGGGTTATTACAATGAGCAGTTCTTC.

The rearrangement joins TRBV7-6 to TRBJ1-4; 9 bases align to TRBD1. In germline, CDR1 is SGHVS, CDR2 FNYEAQ. The length of the CDR3 is 17 residues. J was trimmed by 3 bases and V by 5 bases; bases with no gene match: 10. CDR3 nucleotide sequence: TGTGCCAGCAGCCCGGTACAGGGGGCTAGGGCTAATGAAAAACTGTTTTTT. It codes for CASSPVQGARANEKLFF.

This chain uses TRBV27 with TRBJ1-3, with TRBD1 identical over 11 bases. CDR1 is MNHEY and CDR2 is SMNVEV in the germline V gene (reference sequence). The CDR3 extends over 16 amino acids. The ends lost 6 bases at V and 4 bases at J; junction bases unmatched: 8. CDR3 nucleotide sequence: TGTGCCAGCAGCTCGGACAGGGGGCTGGGCGGAAACACCATATATTTT. Amino acid sequence: CASSSDRGLGGNTIYF.

The J gene is TRBJ2-1, the V gene TRBV20-1, with 14 positions matching TRBD2. V trimming: 3 bases; J trimming: 9 bases; junction bases outside the gene matches: 7. From germline, CDR1 is DFQATT and CDR2 SNEGSKA (reference sequence). The CDR3 is 15 residues long. Here the CDR3 DNA reads TGCAGTGCTAGTAGACTAGCGGGAGGGTGGAGTGAGCAGTTCTTC. Translating gives CSASRLAGGWSEQFF.

The V gene is TRBV11-2, the J gene TRBJ1-3; 8 nucleotides line up with TRBD1. The CDR3 length is 16 residues. V dropped 5 bases and J dropped 2; count of bases not matched to a gene: 8. Germline loops: CDR1 SGHAT, CDR2 FQNNGV. The CDR3 is CASSPYRGAAGNTIYF. The CDR3 DNA sequence: TGTGCCAGCAGCCCGTACAGGGGGGCTGCTGGAAACACCATATATTTT.

The chain has TRBV7-2 and TRBJ2-2, with TRBD1 matching over 7 bases. In germline, CDR1 is SGHTA, CDR2 FQGNSA. The CDR3 length is 14 residues. Trimming took 5 bases from V and 4 from J; bases not matched to a gene: 4. CDR3 loop: CASSQGQLTGELFF. The CDR3 coding sequence is TGTGCCAGCAGCCAGGGACAGCTCACCGGGGAGCTGTTTTTT. The full variable domain, completed using reference TRBV7-2 and TRBJ2-2, is GAGVSQSPSNKVTEKGKDVELRCDPISGHTALYWYRQSLGQGLEFLIYFQGNSAPDKSGLPSDRFSAERTGGSVSTLTIQRTQQEDSAVYLCASSQGQLTGELFFGEGSRLTVL.

The chain is built from TRBV5-4 and TRBJ1-1; 7 positions match TRBD1. The CDR3 has 15 amino acids. The germline V gene has CDR1 SGHNT and CDR2 YYREEE (reference sequence). V dropped 3 bases and J dropped 5; count of bases not matched to a gene: 10. CDR3 bases: TGTGCCAGCAGCTACTGGGACAGAGCGAATACTGAAGCTTTCTTT. The encoded protein is CASSYWDRANTEAFF.